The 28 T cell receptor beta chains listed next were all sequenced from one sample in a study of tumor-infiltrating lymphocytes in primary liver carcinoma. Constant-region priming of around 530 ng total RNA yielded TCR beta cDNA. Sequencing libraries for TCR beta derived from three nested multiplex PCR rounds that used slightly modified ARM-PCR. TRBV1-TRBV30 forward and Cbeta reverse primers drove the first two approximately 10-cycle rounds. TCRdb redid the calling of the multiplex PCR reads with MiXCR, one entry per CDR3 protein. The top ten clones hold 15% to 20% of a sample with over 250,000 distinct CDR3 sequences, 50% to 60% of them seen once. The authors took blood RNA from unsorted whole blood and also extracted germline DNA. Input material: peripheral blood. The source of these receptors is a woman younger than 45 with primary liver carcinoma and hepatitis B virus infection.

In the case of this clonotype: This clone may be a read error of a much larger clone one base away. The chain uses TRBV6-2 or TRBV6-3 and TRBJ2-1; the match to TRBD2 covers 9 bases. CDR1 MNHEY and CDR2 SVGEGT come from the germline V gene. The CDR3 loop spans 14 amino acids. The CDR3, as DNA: TGTACCAGCAACCCTAGCGGGAAGGGTAATGAGCAGTTCTTC. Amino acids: CTSNPSGKGNEQFF.

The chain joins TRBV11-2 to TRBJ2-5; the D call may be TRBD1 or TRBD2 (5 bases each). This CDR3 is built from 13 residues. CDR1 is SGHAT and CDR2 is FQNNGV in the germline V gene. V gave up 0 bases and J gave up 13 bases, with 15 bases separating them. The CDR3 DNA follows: TGTGCCAGCAGCTTAGATTCCTGGGGGATCCGGTACTTC. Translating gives CASSLDSWGIRYF.

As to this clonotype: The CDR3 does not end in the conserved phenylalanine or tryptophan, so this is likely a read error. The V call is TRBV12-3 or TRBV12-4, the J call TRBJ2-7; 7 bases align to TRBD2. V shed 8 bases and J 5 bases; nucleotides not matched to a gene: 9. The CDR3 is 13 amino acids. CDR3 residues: CASCVAGGNEQYL. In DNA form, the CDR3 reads TGTGCCAGCTGCGTAGCGGGTGGAAACGAGCAGTACCTC.

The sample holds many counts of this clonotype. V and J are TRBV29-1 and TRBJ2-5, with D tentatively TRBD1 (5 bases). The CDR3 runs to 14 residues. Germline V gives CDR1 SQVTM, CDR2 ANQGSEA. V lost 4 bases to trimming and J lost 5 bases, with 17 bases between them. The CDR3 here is CSVAVPGKMETQYF. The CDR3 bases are TGCAGCGTTGCGGTGCCAGGGAAAATGGAGACCCAGTACTTC.

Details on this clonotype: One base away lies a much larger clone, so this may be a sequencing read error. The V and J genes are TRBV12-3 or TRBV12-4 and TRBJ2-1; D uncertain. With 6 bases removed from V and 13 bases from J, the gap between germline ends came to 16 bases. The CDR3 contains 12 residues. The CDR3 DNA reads TGTGCCAGCAGGGCGGAGTCTGATTCTCAGTTCTTC. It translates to CASRAESDSQFF.

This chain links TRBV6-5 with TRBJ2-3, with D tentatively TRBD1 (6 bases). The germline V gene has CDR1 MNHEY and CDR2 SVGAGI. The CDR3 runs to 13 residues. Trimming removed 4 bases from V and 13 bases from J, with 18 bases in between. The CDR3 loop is CASSSRPGASEYF. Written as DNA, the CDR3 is TGTGCCAGCAGTTCCCGTCCAGGGGCCTCCGAGTATTTT.

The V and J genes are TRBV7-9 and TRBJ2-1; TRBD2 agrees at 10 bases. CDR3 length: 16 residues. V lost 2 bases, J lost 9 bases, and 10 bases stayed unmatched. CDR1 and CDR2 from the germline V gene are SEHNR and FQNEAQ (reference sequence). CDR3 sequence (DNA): TGTGCCAGCAGCTTACCGGGCCTAGCGGGAGTTAGTGAGCAGTTCTTC. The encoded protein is CASSLPGLAGVSEQFF.

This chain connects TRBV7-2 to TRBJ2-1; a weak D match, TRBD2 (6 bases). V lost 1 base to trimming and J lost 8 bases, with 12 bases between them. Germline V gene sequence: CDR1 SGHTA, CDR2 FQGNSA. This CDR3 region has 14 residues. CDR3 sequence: CASSLDRGKDEQFF. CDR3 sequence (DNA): TGTGCCAGCAGCTTAGATCGGGGGAAAGATGAGCAGTTCTTC. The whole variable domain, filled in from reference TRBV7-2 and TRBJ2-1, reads GAGVSQSPSNKVTEKGKDVELRCDPISGHTALYWYRQSLGQGLEFLIYFQGNSAPDKSGLPSDRFSAERTGGSVSTLTIQRTQQEDSAVYLCASSLDRGKDEQFFGPGTRLTVL.

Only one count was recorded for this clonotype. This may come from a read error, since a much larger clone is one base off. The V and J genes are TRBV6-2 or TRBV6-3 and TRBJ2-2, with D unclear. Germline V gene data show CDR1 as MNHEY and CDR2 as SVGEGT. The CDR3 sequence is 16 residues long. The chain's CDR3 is CASSYSAWTKTGELFF. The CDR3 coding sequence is TGTGCCAGCAGTTACTCGGCTTGGACGAAGACCGGGGAGCTGTTTTTT.

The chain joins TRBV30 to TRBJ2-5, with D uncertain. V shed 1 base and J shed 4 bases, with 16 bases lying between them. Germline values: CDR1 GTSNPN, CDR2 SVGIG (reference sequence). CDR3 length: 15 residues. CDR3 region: CAWSGRLNERETQYF. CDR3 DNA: TGTGCCTGGAGTGGAAGACTCAACGAGAGAGAGACCCAGTACTTC.

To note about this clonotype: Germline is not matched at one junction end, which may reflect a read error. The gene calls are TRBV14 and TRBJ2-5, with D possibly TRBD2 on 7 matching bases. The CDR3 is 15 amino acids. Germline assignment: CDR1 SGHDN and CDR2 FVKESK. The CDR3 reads CASSQDRREQETQHF. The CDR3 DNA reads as TGTGCCAGCAGTCAAGACAGGCGGGAGCAAGAGACCCAGCACTTC.

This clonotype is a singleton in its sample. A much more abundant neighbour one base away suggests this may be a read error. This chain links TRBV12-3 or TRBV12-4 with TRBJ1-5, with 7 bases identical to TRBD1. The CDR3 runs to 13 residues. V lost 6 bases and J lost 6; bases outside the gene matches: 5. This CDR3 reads CASSRQGCQPQHF. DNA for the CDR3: TGTGCCAGCAGCCGACAGGGTTGTCAGCCCCAGCATTTT.

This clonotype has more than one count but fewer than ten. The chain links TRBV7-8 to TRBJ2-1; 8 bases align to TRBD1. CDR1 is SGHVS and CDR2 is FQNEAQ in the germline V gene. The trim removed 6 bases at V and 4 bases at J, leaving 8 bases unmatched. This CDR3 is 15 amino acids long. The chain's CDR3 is CASSYGTGSYNEQFF. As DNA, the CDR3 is TGTGCCAGCAGTTACGGGACAGGAAGTTACAATGAGCAGTTCTTC.

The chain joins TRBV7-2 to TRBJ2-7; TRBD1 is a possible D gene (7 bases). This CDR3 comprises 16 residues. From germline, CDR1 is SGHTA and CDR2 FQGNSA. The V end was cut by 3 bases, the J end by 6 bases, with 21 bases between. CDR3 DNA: TGTGCCAGCAGCTTTCGGGAATCGCGTCAGGGGGGCGAGCAGTACTTC. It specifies CASSFRESRQGGEQYF.

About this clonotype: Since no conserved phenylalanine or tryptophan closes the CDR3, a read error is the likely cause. The CDR3 loop reads CAWNPDRASPLHL. The CDR3 nucleotides are TGTGCCTGGAATCCGGACAGGGCTTCACCCCTCCACCTT. The chain is built from TRBV30 and TRBJ1-6, with 8 bases that match TRBD1. Germline V lookup: CDR1 GTSNPN, CDR2 SVGIG (reference sequence). This CDR3 contains 13 residues. With 4 bases clipped from V and 9 bases from J, the junction kept 5 bases outside the gene matches.

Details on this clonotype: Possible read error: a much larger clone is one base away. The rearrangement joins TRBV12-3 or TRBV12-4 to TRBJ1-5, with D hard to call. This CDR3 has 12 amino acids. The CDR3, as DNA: TGTGCCAGCTGTTTTCCCAATCAGCCCCAGCATTTT. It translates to CASCFPNQPQHF.

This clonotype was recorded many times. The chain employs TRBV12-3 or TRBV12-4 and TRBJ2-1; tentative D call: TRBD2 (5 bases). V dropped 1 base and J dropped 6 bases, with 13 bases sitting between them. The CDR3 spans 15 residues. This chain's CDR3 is CASSLGRVLGNEQFF. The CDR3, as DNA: TGTGCCAGCAGTTTAGGTCGGGTACTAGGCAATGAGCAGTTCTTC.

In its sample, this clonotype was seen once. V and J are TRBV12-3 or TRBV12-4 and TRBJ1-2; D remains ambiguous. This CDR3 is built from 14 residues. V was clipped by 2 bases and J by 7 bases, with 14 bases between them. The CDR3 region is CASSLNSPAGGYTF. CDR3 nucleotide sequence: TGTGCCAGCAGTTTAAACTCTCCGGCTGGTGGCTACACCTTC.

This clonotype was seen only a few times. The CDR3 protein is CASSQAGVSYEQYF. The CDR3 nucleotides read TGTGCCAGCAGTCAGGCGGGAGTAAGCTACGAGCAGTACTTC. The V and J genes are TRBV12-3 or TRBV12-4 and TRBJ2-7; the match to TRBD2 covers 7 bases. This CDR3 comprises 14 residues. Germline trimming cut 5 bases from V and 3 bases from J; bases unmatched to any gene: 7.

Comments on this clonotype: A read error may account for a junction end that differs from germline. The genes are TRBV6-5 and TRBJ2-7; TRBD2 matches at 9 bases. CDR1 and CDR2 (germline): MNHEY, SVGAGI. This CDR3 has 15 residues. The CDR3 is CATKLTSGSSYEQCF. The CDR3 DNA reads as TGTGCCACAAAACTGACTAGCGGCAGCTCCTACGAGCAGTGCTTC.

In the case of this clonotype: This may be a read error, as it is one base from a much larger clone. The CDR3 reads CASSFVSGRGYYNEQFF. CDR3 nucleotides: TGTGCCAGCAGTTTCGTTAGCGGGAGGGGCTACTACAATGAGCAGTTCTTC. V is TRBV6-2 or TRBV6-3 and J is TRBJ2-1; 11 bases fit TRBD2. V trimming: 4 bases; J trimming: 3 bases; junction bases outside the gene matches: 8. From germline, CDR1 is MNHEY and CDR2 SVGEGT. The CDR3 spans 17 residues.

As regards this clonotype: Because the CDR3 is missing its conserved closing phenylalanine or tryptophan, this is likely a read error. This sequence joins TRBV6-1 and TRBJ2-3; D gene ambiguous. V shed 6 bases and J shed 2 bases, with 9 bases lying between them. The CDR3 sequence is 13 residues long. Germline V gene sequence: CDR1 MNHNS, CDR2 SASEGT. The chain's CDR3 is CASRTPNTDTQYL. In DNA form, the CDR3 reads TGTGCCAGCAGAACCCCTAACACAGATACGCAGTATTTA.

This chain's CDR3 is CASSQEGYGTGTGELFF. The CDR3 DNA sequence: TGCGCCAGCAGCCAAGAGGGGTATGGGACAGGTACCGGGGAGCTGTTTTTT. The chain uses TRBV4-3 and TRBJ2-2; 8 bases map to TRBD1. V was pared by 0 bases and J by 5 bases, with 8 bases of the junction left unmatched. The germline gives CDR1 LGHNA, CDR2 YSLEER. The CDR3 loop spans 17 amino acids.

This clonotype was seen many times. The CDR3 DNA is TGTGCCAGCAGCTCACGTCGTAGCGCAGATACGCAGTATTTT. This translates into CASSSRRSADTQYF. The V and J genes are TRBV11-1 and TRBJ2-3, with a possible D match to TRBD2 (5 bases). Trimming left V 4 bases short and J 4 bases short, with 12 bases between. Germline assignment: CDR1 SGHAT and CDR2 FQDESV (reference sequence). This CDR3 comprises 14 residues.

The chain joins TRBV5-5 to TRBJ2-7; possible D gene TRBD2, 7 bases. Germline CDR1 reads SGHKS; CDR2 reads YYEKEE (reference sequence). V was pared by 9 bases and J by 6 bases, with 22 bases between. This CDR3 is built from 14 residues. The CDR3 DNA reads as TGTGCCAACAGGTATCAGGTGGGGGGGCGCGAGCAGTACTTC. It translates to CANRYQVGGREQYF.

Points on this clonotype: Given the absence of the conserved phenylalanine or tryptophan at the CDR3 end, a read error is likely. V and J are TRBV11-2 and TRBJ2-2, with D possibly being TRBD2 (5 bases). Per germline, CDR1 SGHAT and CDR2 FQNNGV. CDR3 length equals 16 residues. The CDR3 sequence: CASCLSGRTYTGELFL. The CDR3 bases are TGTGCCAGCTGCTTGTCTGGCAGGACTTACACCGGGGAGCTGTTTCTT.

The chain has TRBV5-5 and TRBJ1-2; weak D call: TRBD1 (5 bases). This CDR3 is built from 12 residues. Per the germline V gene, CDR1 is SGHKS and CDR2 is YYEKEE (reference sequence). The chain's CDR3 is CASGEDSYGYTF. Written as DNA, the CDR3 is TGTGCTAGCGGCGAAGACAGCTATGGCTACACCTTC.

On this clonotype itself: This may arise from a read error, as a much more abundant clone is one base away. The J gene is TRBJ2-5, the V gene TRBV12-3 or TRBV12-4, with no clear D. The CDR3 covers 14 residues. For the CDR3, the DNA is TGTGCCACCAGTTCCCTAGTGGAGCAAGAGACCCAGTACTTC. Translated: CATSSLVEQETQYF.